These T cell receptor beta chains were read from a single sample in a study of human T cells and chemical hapten exposure. One entry per CDR3 protein, called by TCRdb with MiXCR from the RACE reads. The sample carries about 380,000 distinct CDR3 sequences, 5.1% recorded once. This sample comprised whole blood, obtained in connection with sensitization to the hapten diphenylcyclopropenone (DPC). These receptors all stem from a woman between 45 and 65 years old with alopecia areata. Some clones in this sample may be carry-over from other donors' samples. CDR3s include the opening cysteine and the closing phenylalanine or tryptophan. A D gene is named only where the DNA matches it firmly. Clone size is stated in some rows and not others, as once, few, many or a class when expanded.

TRBJ2-3 | 18 | TRBV3-1 | - | - | CASSQTRERTVSTDTQYF | TGTGCCAGCAGCCAGACACGGGAAAGGACAGTTAGCACAGATACGCAGTATTTT
TRBJ1-1 | 10 | TRBV20-1 | few | - | CSALDGEAFF | TGCAGTGCTCTAGACGGAGAAGCTTTCTTT
TRBJ2-2 | 16 | TRBV18 | - | TRBD1 | CASSPTRGQDTGELFF | TGTGCCAGCTCACCAACGAGGGGGCAAGACACCGGGGAGCTGTTTTTT
TRBJ2-2 | 15 | TRBV18 | many | TRBD1 | CASSPPTGVTGELFF | TGTGCCAGCTCACCACCAACAGGGGTAACCGGGGAGCTGTTTTTT
TRBJ1-6 | 15 | TRBV5-1 | many | TRBD1 | CASSSQGAGNSPLHF | TGCGCCAGCAGCTCACAGGGGGCAGGTAATTCACCCCTCCACTTT
TRBJ2-3 | 13 | TRBV29-1 | many | - | CSVEEGLADTQYF | TGCAGCGTTGAAGAAGGGCTCGCAGATACGCAGTATTTT
TRBJ2-5 | 12 | TRBV9 | many | - | CASSVDQETQYF | TGTGCCAGCAGCGTAGATCAGGAGACCCAGTACTTC
TRBJ2-2 | 17 | TRBV3-1 | - | TRBD2 | CASSQDWASGATGELFF | TGTGCCAGCAGCCAAGATTGGGCTAGCGGAGCCACCGGGGAGCTGTTTTTT
TRBJ2-5 | 15 | TRBV18 | few | TRBD2 | CASSWNSGAQETQYF | TGTGCCAGCTCATGGAATAGCGGGGCTCAAGAGACCCAGTACTTC
TRBJ1-6 | 13 | TRBV20-1 | many | TRBD1 | CSAPGQAAKPLHF | TGCAGTGCTCCGGGACAGGCCGCTAAACCCCTCCACTTT
TRBJ2-1 | 13 | TRBV7-8 | many | TRBD1 | CASSPRQGGEQFF | TGTGCCAGCAGCCCCCGACAGGGGGGTGAGCAGTTCTTC
TRBJ2-1 | 11 | TRBV7-2 | many | - | CASSNYNEQFF | TGTGCCAGCAGCAATTACAATGAGCAGTTCTTC
TRBJ2-7 | 15 | TRBV7-9 | many | TRBD1 | CASSSLDRGHDEQYF | TGTGCCAGCAGCTCCCTCGACAGGGGGCACGACGAGCAGTACTTC
TRBJ2-4 | 14 | TRBV6-1 | - | - | CASSEGGSTDIQYF | TGTGCCAGCAGTGAAGGGGGATCGACAGACATTCAGTACTTC
TRBJ2-7 | 15 | TRBV6-6 | many | - | CASSPPKGSPGEQYF | TGTGCCAGCAGCCCGCCCAAGGGCAGCCCGGGAGAGCAGTACTTC
TRBJ2-4 | 15 | TRBV6-5 | many | TRBD2 | CASSQAGGRENIQYF | TGTGCCAGCAGCCAAGCGGGGGGGAGAGAAAACATTCAGTACTTC
TRBJ1-4 | 16 | TRBV4-1 | few | - | CASSQDPPDPNEKLFF | TGCGCCAGCAGCCAAGACCCTCCGGACCCTAATGAAAAACTGTTTTTT
TRBJ1-5 | 14 | TRBV4-1 | few | - | CASSRLGFRQPQHF | TGCGCCAGCAGCCGGTTGGGCTTCAGGCAGCCCCAGCATTTT
TRBJ2-3 | 13 | TRBV6-4 | few | - | CASSAEEMLAQYF | TGTGCCAGCAGCGCCGAGGAGATGCTAGCGCAGTATTTT
TRBJ1-5 | 16 | TRBV12-3/TRBV12-4 | - | - | CASTAGGRGRGQPQHF | TGTGCCAGCACCGCGGGCGGACGGGGAAGGGGTCAGCCCCAGCATTTT
TRBJ2-1 | 16 | TRBV5-6 | few | TRBD1 | CASSYRGSSSYNEQFF | TGTGCCAGCAGCTACAGGGGCTCGAGCTCCTACAATGAGCAGTTCTTC
TRBJ2-5 | 14 | TRBV9 | few | TRBD2 | CASSGSGYQETQYF | TGTGCCAGCAGTGGTAGCGGGTATCAAGAGACCCAGTACTTC
TRBJ2-7 | 15 | TRBV4-1 | many | - | CASSQARGSSYEQYF | TGCGCCAGCAGCCAAGCTCGGGGTAGCTCCTACGAGCAGTACTTC
TRBJ2-7 | 12 | TRBV28 | many | - | CASSADSGEQYF | TGTGCCAGCAGCGCGGATTCGGGCGAGCAGTACTTC
TRBJ1-1 | 13 | TRBV12-3/TRBV12-4 | few | - | CASSRQLVTEAFF | TGTGCCAGCAGTCGACAGTTGGTAACTGAAGCTTTCTTT
TRBJ2-7 | 14 | TRBV25-1 | - | - | CASSGGSGSGEQYF | TGTGCCAGCAGCGGTGGGTCAGGGAGTGGGGAGCAGTACTTC
TRBJ1-2 | 13 | TRBV7-9 | - | - | CASSSPRSQGYTF | TGTGCCAGCAGCTCGCCTAGATCCCAGGGCTACACCTTC
TRBJ2-7 | 15 | TRBV9 | few | TRBD1 | CASSGGTGGAYEQYF | TGTGCCAGCAGCGGCGGGACAGGGGGCGCCTACGAGCAGTACTTC
TRBJ1-2 | 13 | TRBV2 | - | - | CASSKGDNYGYTF | TGTGCCAGCAGTAAAGGGGATAACTATGGCTACACCTTC
TRBJ2-1 | 16 | TRBV10-2 | - | TRBD2 | CASGAPRLAGGGEQFF | TGCGCCAGCGGAGCCCCCCGACTAGCGGGAGGAGGTGAGCAGTTCTTC
TRBJ2-2 | 16 | TRBV27 | many | TRBD2 | CASSTPAGALTGELFF | TGTGCCAGCTCCACACCAGCGGGGGCCCTCACCGGGGAGCTGTTTTTT
TRBJ2-4 | 14 | TRBV18 | many | - | CASSPQGGKNIQYF | TGTGCCAGCTCACCACAGGGGGGAAAAAACATTCAGTACTTC
TRBJ2-1 | 16 | TRBV6-5 | many | TRBD2 | CASSYLGLADNNEQFF | TGTGCCAGCAGTTACCTAGGACTAGCGGACAACAATGAGCAGTTCTTC
TRBJ2-6 | 14 | TRBV11-2 | - | - | CASRANSGANVLTF | TGTGCCAGCAGGGCGAACTCTGGGGCCAACGTCCTGACTTTC
TRBJ2-5 | 15 | TRBV4-3 | many | TRBD2 | CASSQDVRGLGTQYF | TGCGCCAGCAGCCAAGATGTGCGGGGGTTAGGGACCCAGTACTTC
TRBJ2-5 | 15 | TRBV7-2 | many | - | CASSPAARGVETQYF | TGTGCCAGCAGCCCCGCCGCCAGGGGGGTAGAGACCCAGTACTTC
TRBJ1-2 | 13 | TRBV7-2 | many | - | CASSLRPVGGYTF | TGTGCCAGCAGCTTACGCCCAGTAGGGGGCTACACCTTC